Listed below are T cell receptor beta chains from one sample, sequenced in a study of response to subunit inactivated influenza vaccine. TCRdb re-called the RT-PCR reads through MiXCR, storing one row per CDR3 protein. The table has more than 150,000 distinct CDR3 sequences, roughly 10% seen once. The starting material was CD8+ T cells sorted from PBMCs, obtained less than 30 months after vaccination. The receptors here all came from a man aged 45-69 years who received an inactivated influenza vaccine. The CDR3 runs from the conserved cysteine through the conserved F or W. A D gene is named only where the DNA matches it firmly. For some rows the clone size is stated as once, few or many, or as a class when expanded; others skip it.

D gene: .
V gene: TRBV5-6
clone size: many
J gene: TRBJ1-1
CDR3 DNA: TGTGCCAGCAGCTGGGGGGGTACTGAAGCTTTCTTT
CDR3 protein: CASSWGGTEAFF

D gene: TRBD2
V gene: TRBV3-1
clone size: .
J gene: TRBJ2-2
CDR3 DNA: TGTGCCAGCAGCCGGCTAGCGGGGATAAACACCGGGGAGCTGTTTTTT
CDR3 protein: CASSRLAGINTGELFF

D gene: .
V gene: TRBV27
clone size: .
J gene: TRBJ2-6
CDR3 DNA: TGTGCCAGCGGGGAAGTCTCTGGGGCCAACGTCCTGACTTTC
CDR3 protein: CASGEVSGANVLTF

D gene: TRBD2
V gene: TRBV6-1
clone size: .
J gene: TRBJ2-7
CDR3 DNA: TGTGCCAGCAAACCATCTAGCGGGAGCTACGAGCAGTACTTC
CDR3 protein: CASKPSSGSYEQYF

D gene: .
V gene: TRBV28
clone size: few
J gene: TRBJ1-5
CDR3 DNA: TGTGCCAGCAGATTAATAGTAAGCAATCAGCCCCAGCATTTT
CDR3 protein: CASRLIVSNQPQHF

D gene: .
V gene: TRBV6-2/TRBV6-3
clone size: few
J gene: TRBJ2-7
CDR3 DNA: TGTGCCAGCAGTTGGGCCGGGACCTACGAGCAGTACTTC
CDR3 protein: CASSWAGTYEQYF

D gene: TRBD1
V gene: TRBV27
clone size: few
J gene: TRBJ2-1
CDR3 DNA: TGTGCCAGCAGTTATGGGGGACAGGGGGCCTACAATGAGCAGTTCTTC
CDR3 protein: CASSYGGQGAYNEQFF

D gene: .
V gene: TRBV20-1
clone size: few
J gene: TRBJ2-1
CDR3 DNA: TGCAGTGCTAGAGTTGGAGGGTACAATGAGCAGTTCTTC
CDR3 protein: CSARVGGYNEQFF

D gene: .
V gene: TRBV5-6
clone size: few
J gene: TRBJ2-7
CDR3 DNA: TGTGCCAGCAGCTTGAGCTCCCCGAACGAGCAGTACTTC
CDR3 protein: CASSLSSPNEQYF

D gene: TRBD1
V gene: TRBV7-6
clone size: .
J gene: TRBJ1-1
CDR3 DNA: TGTGCCAGCAGTAGCGGACAGGGAGGAGGTGTGGGATCGCGGGCTTTCTTT
CDR3 protein: CASSSGQGGGVGSRAFF

D gene: .
V gene: TRBV28
clone size: few
J gene: TRBJ2-2
CDR3 DNA: TGTGCCAGCACCCACTACAGGGAGACCGGGGAGCTGTTTTTT
CDR3 protein: CASTHYRETGELFF

D gene: .
V gene: TRBV4-3
clone size: .
J gene: TRBJ2-5
CDR3 DNA: TGCGCCAGCAGCCAAGAGATCAGGCGCCAAGAGACCCAGTACTTC
CDR3 protein: CASSQEIRRQETQYF

D gene: TRBD1
V gene: TRBV6-5
clone size: .
J gene: TRBJ1-1
CDR3 DNA: TGTGCCAGCAGTTACTCTCTGCAGGGGGTTGCTATAGCTTTCTTT
CDR3 protein: CASSYSLQGVAIAFF

D gene: .
V gene: TRBV28
clone size: few
J gene: TRBJ2-3
CDR3 DNA: TGTGCCAGCAGTTCGCAGGGAAGAAGCACAGATACGCAGTATTTT
CDR3 protein: CASSSQGRSTDTQYF

D gene: TRBD1
V gene: TRBV12-3/TRBV12-4
clone size: many
J gene: TRBJ2-3
CDR3 DNA: TGTGCCAGCAAGGGACAGGGGCCCCCTCGTAACACAGATACGCAGTATTTT
CDR3 protein: CASKGQGPPRNTDTQYF

D gene: .
V gene: TRBV10-3
clone size: .
J gene: TRBJ2-1
CDR3 DNA: TGTGCCATCAGTGAGTCCCAAACTTTAGACAGGTTGCATGAGCAGTTCTTC
CDR3 protein: CAISESQTLDRLHEQFF

D gene: .
V gene: TRBV20-1
clone size: few
J gene: TRBJ2-3
CDR3 DNA: TGCAGTGCTAGAGATCAACCTAGCCTGGTTGCAGATACGCAGTATTTT
CDR3 protein: CSARDQPSLVADTQYF

D gene: .
V gene: TRBV28
clone size: few
J gene: TRBJ2-3
CDR3 DNA: TGTGCCAGCAGTTTATTAGGGGGGGGGCCGCAGTATTTT
CDR3 protein: CASSLLGGGPQYF

D gene: TRBD2
V gene: TRBV29-1
clone size: .
J gene: TRBJ2-1
CDR3 DNA: TGCAGCGTGGCACTAGCGGGGTACAATGAGCAGTTCTTC
CDR3 protein: CSVALAGYNEQFF

D gene: .
V gene: TRBV7-8
clone size: few
J gene: TRBJ1-5
CDR3 DNA: TGTGCCAGCAGCTTAGCGACACTGATTAGCAATCAGCCCCAGCATTTT
CDR3 protein: CASSLATLISNQPQHF

D gene: TRBD2
V gene: TRBV29-1
clone size: many
J gene: TRBJ2-1
CDR3 DNA: TGCAGCGGTTCCGGGCGGGAGAGTTTGGATGAGCAGTTCTTC
CDR3 protein: CSGSGRESLDEQFF

D gene: .
V gene: TRBV28
clone size: .
J gene: TRBJ2-3
CDR3 DNA: TGTGCCAGCAGTTTGCCGGCAGATACGCAGTATTTT
CDR3 protein: CASSLPADTQYF

D gene: TRBD2
V gene: TRBV20-1
clone size: .
J gene: TRBJ2-1
CDR3 DNA: TGCAGTGCTAGGCCGGGACTAGCGGTATACAATGAGCAGTTCTTC
CDR3 protein: CSARPGLAVYNEQFF

D gene: .
V gene: TRBV6-5
clone size: .
J gene: TRBJ1-1
CDR3 DNA: TGTGCCAGCAGTTACAGCAGGGGGAACACTGAAGCTTTCTTT
CDR3 protein: CASSYSRGNTEAFF

D gene: TRBD1
V gene: TRBV24-1
clone size: few
J gene: TRBJ2-1
CDR3 DNA: TGTGCCACCAGTGGGACAGGGGATGAGCAGTTCTTC
CDR3 protein: CATSGTGDEQFF

D gene: TRBD1
V gene: TRBV12-3/TRBV12-4
clone size: few
J gene: TRBJ2-2
CDR3 DNA: TGTGCCAGCAGTTTCCCGGACAGGGGGCGCGCCGGGGAGCTGTTTTTT
CDR3 protein: CASSFPDRGRAGELFF

D gene: TRBD2
V gene: TRBV27
clone size: many
J gene: TRBJ2-1
CDR3 DNA: TGTGCCAGCAGTCCCATAGCGGGAGCCTACAATGAGCAGTTCTTC
CDR3 protein: CASSPIAGAYNEQFF

D gene: .
V gene: TRBV29-1
clone size: many
J gene: TRBJ1-2
CDR3 DNA: TGCAGCGTATCAGAAAACTATGGCTACACCTTC
CDR3 protein: CSVSENYGYTF

D gene: TRBD1
V gene: TRBV12-3/TRBV12-4
clone size: many
J gene: TRBJ1-2
CDR3 DNA: TGTGCCAGCACCGTGGGACAGCGCGGCGGCTACACCTTC
CDR3 protein: CASTVGQRGGYTF

D gene: TRBD1
V gene: TRBV7-9
clone size: few
J gene: TRBJ1-2
CDR3 DNA: TGTGCCAGCAGCTTAGGGACAGGTCATGGCTACACCTTC
CDR3 protein: CASSLGTGHGYTF

D gene: .
V gene: TRBV6-5
clone size: few
J gene: TRBJ2-7
CDR3 DNA: TGTGCCAGCAGTTACGCCAGGGGCCCCCCCTACGAGCAGTACTTC
CDR3 protein: CASSYARGPPYEQYF

D gene: .
V gene: TRBV5-6
clone size: few
J gene: TRBJ2-5
CDR3 DNA: TGTGCCAGCAGCTTAGGAGGGTACGAGACCCAGTACTTC
CDR3 protein: CASSLGGYETQYF

D gene: .
V gene: TRBV6-2/TRBV6-3
clone size: .
J gene: TRBJ1-2
CDR3 DNA: TGTGCCAGCACCCAAGGAGCGTATGGCTACACCTTC
CDR3 protein: CASTQGAYGYTF

D gene: .
V gene: TRBV11-2
clone size: few
J gene: TRBJ2-7
CDR3 DNA: TGTGCCAGCAGCTTGGCGACGATGAGCTCCTACGAGCAGTACTTC
CDR3 protein: CASSLATMSSYEQYF

D gene: .
V gene: TRBV4-3
clone size: many
J gene: TRBJ2-7
CDR3 DNA: TGCGCCAGCAGCCGCGGACAGTCCTACGAGCAGTACTTC
CDR3 protein: CASSRGQSYEQYF

D gene: TRBD2
V gene: TRBV4-3
clone size: .
J gene: TRBJ2-1
CDR3 DNA: TGCGCCAGCAGCCCGGGACTAGCGAATTACAATGAGCAGTTCTTC
CDR3 protein: CASSPGLANYNEQFF

D gene: .
V gene: TRBV10-3
clone size: few
J gene: TRBJ2-7
CDR3 DNA: TGTGCCAGGCGAGGGGGACACGAGCAGTACTTC
CDR3 protein: CARRGGHEQYF

D gene: .
V gene: TRBV7-8
clone size: many
J gene: TRBJ1-4
CDR3 DNA: TGTGCCAGCAGCACCCCGACGGGAATGGCTGAAAAACTGTTTTTT
CDR3 protein: CASSTPTGMAEKLFF

D gene: TRBD2
V gene: TRBV10-3
clone size: few
J gene: TRBJ2-5
CDR3 DNA: TGTGCCATCAGTGCTAGCGGGGGGGCCGTTGAGACCCAGTACTTC
CDR3 protein: CAISASGGAVETQYF

D gene: .
V gene: TRBV12-3/TRBV12-4
clone size: .
J gene: TRBJ1-4
CDR3 DNA: TGTGCCAGCAGCCCGATGGCAGGTTCCGTGGAGAATGAAAAACTGTTTTTT
CDR3 protein: CASSPMAGSVENEKLFF

D gene: TRBD2
V gene: TRBV15
clone size: few
J gene: TRBJ2-7
CDR3 DNA: TGTGCCACCAGCAGAGGGGCGGGAGGGCCTTACGAGCAGTACTTC
CDR3 protein: CATSRGAGGPYEQYF

D gene: .
V gene: TRBV27
clone size: few
J gene: TRBJ2-7
CDR3 DNA: TGTGCCAGCGGAGACAACTCCTACGAGCAGTACTTC
CDR3 protein: CASGDNSYEQYF

D gene: .
V gene: TRBV10-2
clone size: few
J gene: TRBJ2-5
CDR3 DNA: TGCGCCAGCAGTGGGCCAGGAGGTACAATGGACCAAGAGACCCAGTACTTC
CDR3 protein: CASSGPGGTMDQETQYF

D gene: .
V gene: TRBV6-5
clone size: few
J gene: TRBJ2-6
CDR3 DNA: TGTGCCAGCAGTTACCGCGGGGAATCTGGGGCCAACGTCCTGACTTTC
CDR3 protein: CASSYRGESGANVLTF

D gene: .
V gene: TRBV24-1
clone size: few
J gene: TRBJ2-2
CDR3 DNA: TGTGCCACCAGTGATTTCAGGAACACCGGGGAGCTGTTTTTT
CDR3 protein: CATSDFRNTGELFF

D gene: TRBD1
V gene: TRBV10-2
clone size: .
J gene: TRBJ1-1
CDR3 DNA: TGCGCCAGCAGTCACAGGACAGGGGCACTCACTGAAGCTTTCTTT
CDR3 protein: CASSHRTGALTEAFF

D gene: .
V gene: TRBV14
clone size: .
J gene: TRBJ1-4
CDR3 DNA: TGTGCCAGCAGCCACCGAGGGGAAGGGGAAAAACTGTTTTTT
CDR3 protein: CASSHRGEGEKLFF

D gene: .
V gene: TRBV3-1
clone size: few
J gene: TRBJ2-2
CDR3 DNA: TGTGCCAGCAGCCAAGATCATAGCGGGGAGCTGTTTTTT
CDR3 protein: CASSQDHSGELFF

D gene: .
V gene: TRBV5-6
clone size: few
J gene: TRBJ2-5
CDR3 DNA: TGTGCCAGCAGCTGGACGGACGGACCCACCCAGTACTTC
CDR3 protein: CASSWTDGPTQYF

D gene: .
V gene: TRBV7-9
clone size: few
J gene: TRBJ2-3
CDR3 DNA: TGTGCCAGCAGCTTAGTTGGGGGAACAGATACGCAGTATTTT
CDR3 protein: CASSLVGGTDTQYF

D gene: .
V gene: TRBV7-9
clone size: few
J gene: TRBJ2-3
CDR3 DNA: TGTGCCAGCAGCTTACCGTTGGCAGATACGCAGTATTTT
CDR3 protein: CASSLPLADTQYF

D gene: .
V gene: TRBV2
clone size: .
J gene: TRBJ2-6
CDR3 DNA: TGTGCCAGCAGGGGGAGTCTTGGCAGCTACTCTGGGGCCAACGTCCTGACTTTC
CDR3 protein: CASRGSLGSYSGANVLTF

D gene: TRBD1
V gene: TRBV6-5
clone size: .
J gene: TRBJ2-2
CDR3 DNA: TGTGCCAGCAGTTATGGGACAGTAACCGGGGAGCTGTTTTTT
CDR3 protein: CASSYGTVTGELFF

D gene: TRBD1
V gene: TRBV20-1
clone size: many
J gene: TRBJ2-1
CDR3 DNA: TGCAGTGCCCAGCCCCTCGGACAGGGGGTACACAATGAGCAGTTCTTC
CDR3 protein: CSAQPLGQGVHNEQFF

D gene: .
V gene: TRBV6-5
clone size: few
J gene: TRBJ2-3
CDR3 DNA: TGTGCCAGCAGTTACTTCGGGCCCTCAGATACGCAGTATTTT
CDR3 protein: CASSYFGPSDTQYF

D gene: .
V gene: TRBV7-2
clone size: few
J gene: TRBJ1-3
CDR3 DNA: TGTGCCAGCAGCCGGACAGCCTTTGGAAACACCATATATTTT
CDR3 protein: CASSRTAFGNTIYF

D gene: .
V gene: TRBV2
clone size: few
J gene: TRBJ2-5
CDR3 DNA: TGTGCCAGCTGGATTGGGAGAGCGGAGACCCAGTACTTC
CDR3 protein: CASWIGRAETQYF

D gene: .
V gene: TRBV6-6
clone size: .
J gene: TRBJ2-7
CDR3 DNA: TGTGCCACCCTCAGCCCGACAGTCGAGCAGTACTTC
CDR3 protein: CATLSPTVEQYF